These 15 T cell receptor beta chains were sequenced from one sample in a study of CD8+ T cells in alopecia areata. The sample's treatment: oral pan-JAK inhibitor, 5-10 mg twice daily. Reverse transcription of extracted RNA yielded cDNA, which provided the sequencing template. The table came from immunoSEQ multiplex PCR; TCRdb's copy has only in-frame clones and leaves some out. This sample has about 110,000 clones, with less than 70% found just once. Sequenced here: CD4+ T cells sorted from blood, sampled at week 24, from a patient treated with tofacitinib. The origin of the receptors is a human donor with alopecia areata.

This sequence joins TRBV11-2 and TRBJ1-1, with TRBD1 matching 7 bases. The CDR3 is 13 amino acids. V lost 4 bases, J lost 4 bases, and 3 bases stayed unmatched. CDR1 is SGHAT and CDR2 is FQNNGV in the germline V gene. The CDR3 nucleotides read TGTGCCAGCAGCTCGCAGGGGGGCACTGAAGCTTTCTTT. It yields the protein CASSSQGGTEAFF.

This clone has more than one count but fewer than ten. The same CDR3 can be traced to other DNA sequences in this sample. The chain employs TRBV29-1 and TRBJ2-1; D might be TRBD2 (6 bases). CDR3 length equals 11 residues. Trimming pared 7 bases from V and 4 bases from J, leaving 8 bases between. Per germline, CDR1 SQVTM and CDR2 ANQGSEA. The CDR3 protein is CSARGYNEQFF. Here the CDR3 DNA reads TGCAGCGCGCGGGGTTACAATGAGCAGTTCTTC.

The rearrangement uses TRBV5-4 and TRBJ1-2; D perhaps matches TRBD1 (6 bases). The germline CDR1 and CDR2 sequences are SGHNT and YYREEE (reference sequence). The V and J ends lost 6 bases and 2 bases respectively, with 20 bases between them. The CDR3 is 16 residues long. The CDR3 protein is CASTLRGGGVNYGYTF. The DNA for the CDR3 is TGTGCCAGCACCTTAAGGGGAGGGGGAGTAAACTATGGCTACACCTTC. The full variable domain, in which reference TRBV5-4 and TRBJ1-2 provide the parts outside the CDR3, is ETGVTQSPTHLIKTRGQQVTLRCSSQSGHNTVSWYQQALGQGPQFIFQYYREEENGRGNFPPRFSGLQFPNYSSELNVNALELDDSALYLCASTLRGGGVNYGYTFGSGTRLTVV.

The chain couples TRBV5-6 to TRBJ2-7; TRBD1 or TRBD2 may be the D gene (6 bases each). Per the germline V gene, CDR1 is SGHDT and CDR2 is YYEEEE. This CDR3 is 13 amino acids long. V lost 4 bases and J 6 bases, leaving 14 bases between the germline ends. This CDR3 is CASSRGTHREQYF. Written as DNA, the CDR3 is TGTGCCAGCAGCCGCGGGACACATCGCGAGCAGTACTTC.

CDR3 sequence reads: CASSVGQYGYTF. The CDR3 DNA reads as TGTGCCAGCAGTGTAGGGCAGTATGGCTACACCTTC. The J gene is TRBJ1-2, the V gene TRBV25-1; D gene unclear. Trimming left V 4 bases short and J 5 bases short, with 8 bases between. Germline values: CDR1 MGHDK, CDR2 SYGVNS. This CDR3 has 12 amino acids.

The chain recombines TRBV5-1 with TRBJ2-2, with D perhaps matching TRBD1 (5 bases). This CDR3 comprises 17 residues. Trimming took off 2 bases at V and 4 bases at J, with 18 bases between the two ends. Germline V CDR1 and CDR2: SGHRS, YFSETQ. The CDR3, as DNA: TGCGCCAGCAGCTTCGTGTGGCAGGGAAGGAGCACCGGGGAGCTGTTTTTT. It specifies CASSFVWQGRSTGELFF.

The chain couples TRBV19 to TRBJ1-5; D remains ambiguous. The CDR3 covers 14 residues. Looked up from germline, CDR1 is LNHDA and CDR2 is SQIVND (reference sequence). Trimming shortened V by 3 bases and J by 3 bases, and 9 bases separated the two germline ends. CDR3 DNA sequence: TGTGCCAGTAGTATGGGCAGAATCAATCAGCCCCAGCATTTT. This translates into CASSMGRINQPQHF. The full variable domain, completed using reference TRBV19 and TRBJ1-5, is DGGITQSPKYLFRKEGQNVTLSCEQNLNHDAMYWYRQDPGQGLRLIYYSQIVNDFQKGDIAEGYSVSREKKESFPLTVTSAQKNPTAFYLCASSMGRINQPQHFGDGTRLSIL.

J is TRBJ2-3 and V is TRBV2; perhaps TRBD2 as D (5 bases). The length of the CDR3 is 14 residues. V was trimmed by 1 base and J by 0 bases, leaving 5 bases between them. Germline CDR1 SNHLY, CDR2 FYNNEI. CDR3 loop: CASSEGTSTDTQYF. CDR3 in DNA: TGTGCCAGCAGTGAAGGGACTAGCACAGATACGCAGTATTTT. Supplemented by reference TRBV2 and TRBJ2-3, the full variable domain reads EPEVTQTPSHQVTQMGQEVILRCVPISNHLYFYWYRQILGQKVEFLVSFYNNEISEKSEIFDDQFSVERPDGSNFTLKIRSTKLEDSAMYFCASSEGTSTDTQYFGPGTRLTVL.

The V and J genes are TRBV28 and TRBJ2-1, with D perhaps matching TRBD1 (5 bases). Trimming took off 3 bases at V and 0 bases at J, with 12 bases between the two ends. Germline CDR1 is MDHEN and CDR2 is SYDVKM. This CDR3 comprises 16 residues. The CDR3, as DNA: TGTGCCAGCAGTTTCTTGGACACGAACTCCTACAATGAGCAGTTCTTC. It specifies CASSFLDTNSYNEQFF. Together with reference TRBV28 and TRBJ2-1, the CDR3 gives the full variable domain: DVKVTQSSRYLVKRTGEKVFLECVQDMDHENMFWYRQDPGLGLRLIYFSYDVKMKEKGDIPEGYSVSREKKERFSLILESASTNQTSMYLCASSFLDTNSYNEQFFGPGTRLTVL.

J is TRBJ1-2 and V is TRBV4-3, with D possibly TRBD1 on 5 matching bases. Germline V gene data show CDR1 as LGHNA and CDR2 as YSLEER. There are 12 residues in the CDR3. The germline V and J ends were trimmed by 0 bases and 7 bases, with 6 bases remaining between them. CDR3 sequence: CASSQDRGGYTF. As DNA, the CDR3 is TGCGCCAGCAGCCAAGATAGGGGTGGCTACACCTTC.

In regard to this clone: One end of the junction varies from germline; a read error may be responsible. This sequence joins TRBV5-6 and TRBJ1-5; possibly TRBD1 for D (6 bases). Germline CDR1 is SGHDT and CDR2 is YYEEEE. The CDR3 extends over 14 amino acids. CDR3 sequence reads: CASSLGTVHQPQHF. The CDR3 nucleotides read TGTGCCAGCAGCTTGGGGACAGTCCATCAGCCCCAACATTTT.

V and J are TRBV4-3 and TRBJ1-2; D is uncertain. The CDR3 has 12 amino acids. Trimming took 6 bases from V and 5 from J, leaving 10 bases between them. CDR1 and CDR2 (germline): LGHNA, YSLEER. CDR3: CASRGSQYGYTF. The DNA of the CDR3 is TGCGCCAGCAGGGGATCCCAATATGGCTACACCTTC.

The chain's CDR3 is CATSNGVGGYTF. Written as DNA, the CDR3 is TGTGCCACCAGTAACGGGGTGGGTGGCTACACCTTC. The chain couples TRBV15 to TRBJ1-2; D is ambiguous. The CDR3 length is 12 residues. V lost 6 bases, J lost 7 bases, and 12 bases lay in between. Germline CDR1 is LNHNV and CDR2 is YYDKDF (reference sequence). Using reference TRBV15 and TRBJ1-2 for the parts outside the CDR3, the full variable domain is DAMVIQNPRYQVTQFGKPVTLSCSQTLNHNVMYWYQQKSSQAPKLLFHYYDKDFNNEADTPDNFQSRRPNTSFCFLDIRSPGLGDTAMYLCATSNGVGGYTFGSGTRLTVV.

The sample holds one count of this clone. This chain joins TRBV5-1 and TRBJ1-2; possible D gene TRBD1, 6 bases. Germline CDR1 and CDR2: SGHRS and YFSETQ. There are 13 residues in the CDR3. Trimming took off 4 bases at V and 4 bases at J, with 11 bases between the two ends. The chain's CDR3 is CASSGGQIYGYTF. The DNA of the CDR3 is TGCGCCAGCAGCGGCGGACAGATCTATGGCTACACCTTC. Drawing the rest from reference TRBV5-1 and TRBJ1-2, the complete variable domain is KAGVTQTPRYLIKTRGQQVTLSCSPISGHRSVSWYQQTPGQGLQFLFEYFSETQRNKGNFPGRFSGRQFSNSRSEMNVSTLELGDSALYLCASSGGQIYGYTFGSGTRLTVV.

With regard to this clone: The same CDR3 is also encoded by other DNA sequences in this sample. V and J are TRBV5-1 and TRBJ1-5, with 7 bases that match TRBD1. V was clipped by 0 bases and J by 4 bases; unmatched bases: 4. CDR3 length equals 15 residues. CDR1 and CDR2 (germline): SGHRS, YFSETQ. The CDR3 DNA sequence: TGCGCCAGCAGCTTGGGACAGGGCCTAAATCAGCCCCAGCATTTT. This gives the protein CASSLGQGLNQPQHF.